The 27 T cell receptor beta chains presented below share a single source sample, sequenced in a study of T cell changes during pregnancy in multiple sclerosis (dated by TCRdb to about 2019). Libraries were built with the immunoSEQ multiplex PCR assay. Sourced from immuneACCESS, this table was stored by TCRdb with only in-frame sequences that have V and J called. A share of the clones is absent; for the studies checked, an unresolved V gene accounts for under half, and the remainder has no known explanation. In all, the sample holds around 78,000 clones, and around 93% of those were seen once. The ten largest clones represent approximately 2.5% of the sample. The material sequenced was peripheral blood, taken in the second trimester of pregnancy. These receptors all stem from a female donor with multiple sclerosis, enrolled in a pregnancy study.

The chain is built from TRBV5-1 and TRBJ1-2; 9 bases are shared with TRBD1. V gave up 8 bases and J gave up 6 bases; unmatched junction bases: 11. The CDR3 extends over 14 amino acids. Germline CDR1 reads SGHRS; CDR2 reads YFSETQ. The CDR3 region is CASSSGQGFDGYTF. CDR3 bases: TGCGCCAGTTCGTCGGGACAGGGTTTCGATGGCTACACCTTC.

This clone was counted a few times. The V and J genes are TRBV27 and TRBJ2-2, with D unclear. CDR1 MNHEY and CDR2 SMNVEV come from the germline V gene (reference sequence). V was cut by 5 bases and J by 8 bases, with 9 bases left in between. The CDR3 extends over 12 amino acids. CDR3 DNA: TGTGCCAGCAGTCCGGCGACAGGGGAGCTGTTTTTT. It specifies CASSPATGELFF.

The V call is TRBV2, the J call TRBJ2-1; 15 bases match TRBD2. The germline V gene has CDR1 SNHLY and CDR2 FYNNEI. This CDR3 spans 13 amino acids. V lost 11 bases and J lost 7; bases outside the gene matches: 3. The CDR3 protein is CAGGTSGGNEQFF. CDR3 in DNA: TGTGCCGGGGGGACTAGCGGGGGGAATGAGCAGTTCTTC. The complete variable domain, with remaining parts taken from reference TRBV2 and TRBJ2-1, reads EPEVTQTPSHQVTQMGQEVILRCVPISNHLYFYWYRQILGQKVEFLVSFYNNEISEKSEIFDDQFSVERPDGSNFTLKIRSTKLEDSAMYFCAGGTSGGNEQFFGPGTRLTVL.

This chain connects TRBV15 to TRBJ2-7; TRBD1 matches 10 bases. The germline V gene encodes CDR1 LNHNV and CDR2 YYDKDF (reference sequence). Trimming at V came to 4 bases and at J to 5 bases, leaving 8 bases not matched to a gene. The CDR3 contains 15 residues. The CDR3 DNA follows: TGTGCCACCAGCAAACCGGGACAGGGGACCCACGAGCAGTACTTC. This gives the protein CATSKPGQGTHEQYF.

The V and J genes are TRBV19 and TRBJ2-1, with a tentative D call TRBD2 (5 bases). This CDR3 is 16 amino acids long. Germline CDR1 LNHDA, CDR2 SQIVND (reference sequence). The V end was cut by 5 bases, the J end by 4 bases, with 18 bases between. The CDR3 DNA reads TGTGCCAGTAGTGCCGGAGGACCTATGAGATACAATGAGCAGTTCTTC. It codes for CASSAGGPMRYNEQFF.

V and J are TRBV9 and TRBJ2-2, with 9 bases identical to TRBD2. This CDR3 spans 17 amino acids. Trimming at V came to 1 base and at J to 0 bases, leaving 4 bases not matched to a gene. Germline CDR1 reads SGDLS; CDR2 reads YYNGEE. For the CDR3, the DNA is TGTGCCAGCAGCGTAACCCAGCGGGGGGCGAACACCGGGGAGCTGTTTTTT. It yields the protein CASSVTQRGANTGELFF.

This clone was seen a few times. The chain links TRBV2 to TRBJ1-5; TRBD1 is a possible D gene (5 bases). The ends were cut back, 3 bases at V and 2 bases at J, with 14 bases in the middle. CDR1 is SNHLY and CDR2 is FYNNEI in the germline V gene. This CDR3 has 16 amino acids. CDR3 coding DNA: TGTGCCAGCAGTGAGTACAGGTCAAAGGGCAATCAGCCCCAGCATTTT. Its translation is CASSEYRSKGNQPQHF.

The genes are TRBV28 and TRBJ2-1; 7 bases are a match to TRBD1. This CDR3 spans 15 amino acids. Germline CDR1 MDHEN, CDR2 SYDVKM. The trim removed 2 bases at V and 7 bases at J, leaving 8 bases unmatched. The chain's CDR3 is CASSLAGTVKNEQFF. Written as DNA, the CDR3 is TGTGCCAGCAGTTTAGCAGGGACAGTTAAAAATGAGCAGTTCTTC.

As DNA, the CDR3 is TGTGCCAGCTCCCGGGACAGGGGCTCCTACGAGCAGTACTTC. It yields the protein CASSRDRGSYEQYF. This sequence joins TRBV6-1 and TRBJ2-7; 10 bases are shared with TRBD1. V lost 8 bases, J lost 0 bases, and 4 bases stayed unmatched. There are 14 residues in the CDR3. In germline, CDR1 is MNHNS, CDR2 SASEGT.

The V and J genes are TRBV5-1 and TRBJ2-5; D is perhaps TRBD2 (6 bases). Trimming left V 2 bases short and J 3 bases short, with 11 bases between. The germline V gene encodes CDR1 SGHRS and CDR2 YFSETQ. The CDR3 runs to 14 residues. CDR3 amino acids: CASSLLARKETQYF. The CDR3 coding sequence is TGCGCCAGCAGCTTACTAGCCCGAAAAGAGACCCAGTACTTC.

This sequence joins TRBV5-1 and TRBJ1-4, with TRBD1 matching over 11 bases. The ends lost 4 bases at V and 8 bases at J; junction bases unmatched: 4. Germline CDR1 reads SGHRS; CDR2 reads YFSETQ. CDR3 length: 14 amino acids. In DNA, the CDR3 is TGCGCCAGCAGCCCGGGACAGGGGGAAGAAAAACTGTTTTTT. Protein sequence: CASSPGQGEEKLFF.

This chain's CDR3 is CAWSTVGTYTQYF. DNA for the CDR3: TGTGCCTGGAGTACGGTGGGGACTTATACGCAGTATTTT. This chain joins TRBV30 and TRBJ2-3; D perhaps matches TRBD2 (6 bases). Trimming stripped 2 bases from V and 7 bases from J, with 13 bases between. Germline loops: CDR1 GTSNPN, CDR2 SVGIG (reference sequence). The CDR3 totals 13 residues.

The chain recombines TRBV11-2 with TRBJ2-3; D gene ambiguous. V was trimmed by 3 bases and J by 2 bases, leaving 12 bases between them. Germline V gene sequence: CDR1 SGHAT, CDR2 FQNNGV. The CDR3 is 15 amino acids. CDR3 loop: CASSFTSTITDTQYF. The CDR3 bases are TGTGCCAGCAGCTTCACATCAACTATCACAGATACGCAGTATTTT.

The count of this clone is one. One junction end disagrees with the germline gene, perhaps due to a read error. V is TRBV7-7 and J is TRBJ2-1; TRBD2 aligns across 8 bases. The CDR3 sequence is 16 residues long. The germline V gene encodes CDR1 SSHAT and CDR2 FNYEAQ (reference sequence). CDR3 loop: CASSPNPPGGLTEQFF. The CDR3 region has the DNA TGTGCTAGCAGCCCCAACCCTCCGGGGGGGCTTACTGAGCAGTTCTTC. Full variable domain (remainder filled in from reference TRBV7-7 and TRBJ2-1): GAGVSQSPRYKVTKRGQDVTLRCDPISSHATLYWYQQALGQGPEFLTYFNYEAQPDKSGLPSDRFSAERPEGSISTLTIQRTEQRDSAMYRCASSPNPPGGLTEQFFGPGTRLTVL.

This clone was seen only a few times. The V call is TRBV9, the J call TRBJ1-2; 11 nucleotides line up with TRBD1. The CDR3 totals 16 residues. Germline V gene data show CDR1 as SGDLS and CDR2 as YYNGEE. V shed 4 bases, J shed 6 bases, and the junction held 11 bases outside the gene matches. The CDR3 coding sequence is TGTGCCAGCAGCCTAACCGGGACAGGGGGTACCCATGGCTACACCTTC. Translating it yields CASSLTGTGGTHGYTF.

The chain carries TRBV19 and TRBJ1-5; TRBD1 matches 7 bases. This CDR3 contains 17 residues. Germline V lookup: CDR1 LNHDA, CDR2 SQIVND (reference sequence). After removal of 5 bases from V and 0 bases from J, the junction contained 10 bases not matched to a gene. This CDR3 is CASSARTGASSNQPQHF. The CDR3 DNA follows: TGTGCCAGTAGTGCCCGGACAGGCGCTAGTAGCAATCAGCCCCAGCATTTT. The full variable domain, in which reference TRBV19 and TRBJ1-5 provide the parts outside the CDR3, is DGGITQSPKYLFRKEGQNVTLSCEQNLNHDAMYWYRQDPGQGLRLIYYSQIVNDFQKGDIAEGYSVSREKKESFPLTVTSAQKNPTAFYLCASSARTGASSNQPQHFGDGTRLSIL.

The gene calls are TRBV6-6 and TRBJ2-1, with 9 bases identical to TRBD1. Trimming at V came to 5 bases and at J to 6 bases, leaving 2 bases not matched to a gene. This CDR3 region has 13 residues. CDR1 and CDR2 from the germline V gene are MNHNY and SVGAGI (reference sequence). The CDR3: CASSTTGGNEQFF. As DNA, the CDR3 is TGTGCCAGCAGTACGACAGGGGGCAATGAGCAGTTCTTC.

The gene calls are TRBV15 and TRBJ1-6; a weak D match, TRBD1 (5 bases). Germline lookup yields CDR1 LNHNV and CDR2 YYDKDF (reference sequence). V shed 6 bases and J shed 8 bases, with 11 bases lying between them. The CDR3 totals 13 residues. This CDR3 reads CATRGGVHSPLHF. The CDR3 DNA reads TGTGCCACCAGGGGGGGGGTCCATTCACCCCTCCACTTT.

V usage is TRBV9 and J usage is TRBJ2-3; 15 bases are shared with TRBD2. CDR1 and CDR2 (germline): SGDLS, YYNGEE. V lost 0 bases to trimming and J lost 3 bases; unmatched junction nucleotides: 11. The CDR3 spans 20 residues. The chain's CDR3 is CASSVERRGLAGGRTDTQYF. In DNA, the CDR3 is TGTGCCAGCAGCGTAGAGAGGAGGGGACTAGCGGGGGGTAGGACAGATACGCAGTATTTT.

This chain's CDR3 is CAISGHYYEQYF. The CDR3 DNA sequence: TGTGCCATCTCGGGACATTACTACGAGCAGTACTTC. V usage is TRBV7-9 and J usage is TRBJ2-7, with a weak D call TRBD1 (6 bases). The ends were cut back, 10 bases at V and 3 bases at J, with 13 bases in the middle. CDR1 is SEHNR, CDR2 FQNEAQ, per germline (reference sequence). CDR3 length: 12 amino acids.

The rearrangement joins TRBV5-4 to TRBJ2-6; no definite D call. Germline loops: CDR1 SGHNT, CDR2 YYREEE (reference sequence). The CDR3 totals 15 residues. Trimming took off 3 bases at V and 2 bases at J, with 9 bases between the two ends. CDR3 sequence reads: CASSSQKPGANVLTF. The CDR3 nucleotides are TGTGCCAGCAGCTCCCAGAAACCTGGGGCCAACGTCCTGACTTTC.

CDR3 amino acids: CASSIRVGESSPQHF. CDR3 in DNA: TGTGCCAGTAGTATCCGGGTCGGGGAAAGTAGTCCCCAGCATTTT. The J gene is TRBJ1-5, the V gene TRBV19; no clear D. CDR1 LNHDA and CDR2 SQIVND come from the germline V gene (reference sequence). Trimming took 3 bases from V and 10 from J, leaving 19 bases between them. The CDR3 contains 15 residues.

V usage is TRBV7-9 and J usage is TRBJ1-1, with TRBD1 identical over 8 bases. CDR1 and CDR2 (germline): SEHNR, FQNEAQ (reference sequence). The CDR3 extends over 13 amino acids. V gave up 1 base and J gave up 8 bases; unmatched junction bases: 3. The CDR3 sequence is CASSLGDRFEAFF. The CDR3 region has the DNA TGTGCCAGCAGCTTAGGGGACAGGTTCGAAGCTTTCTTT.

The gene calls are TRBV29-1 and TRBJ1-2, with no clear D. The CDR3 runs 12 residues. CDR1 is SQVTM and CDR2 is ANQGSEA in the germline V gene. V lost 5 bases and J 3 bases, leaving 10 bases between the germline ends. Here the CDR3 DNA reads TGCAGCGTTATCGGGGTTGACTATGGCTACACCTTC. Its translation is CSVIGVDYGYTF.

V usage is TRBV5-6 and J usage is TRBJ2-5; 8 nucleotides match TRBD2. The CDR3 covers 14 residues. Germline V gives CDR1 SGHDT, CDR2 YYEEEE. J gave up 6 bases and V 5 bases, and 9 bases lay outside the gene matches. The CDR3 DNA reads as TGTGCCAGCAGGGGATTTAGCGGGGTGCAGACCCAGTACTTC. Protein product: CASRGFSGVQTQYF.

J is TRBJ2-3 and V is TRBV29-1, with 10 bases matching TRBD1. V lost 3 bases, J lost 2 bases, and 8 bases stayed unmatched. CDR3 length: 16 residues. Germline V gene data show CDR1 as SQVTM and CDR2 as ANQGSEA. For the CDR3, the DNA is TGCAGCGTTGATAAGGGACAGGGGTCCCTCACAGATACGCAGTATTTT. Amino acids: CSVDKGQGSLTDTQYF.

The chain joins TRBV6-1 to TRBJ2-5; D remains unclear. The V gene lost 2 bases and the J gene lost 1 base, with 8 bases spanning the gap. CDR1 and CDR2 from the germline V gene are MNHNS and SASEGT. This CDR3 has 14 residues. The CDR3 spells CASSEMGIQETQYF. CDR3 in DNA: TGTGCCAGCAGTGAAATGGGCATCCAAGAGACCCAGTACTTC.